Presented here are 23 T cell receptor beta chains from one specimen sequenced in a study of blood T cell repertoires in COVID-19. TCRdb's table, derived via immunoSEQ multiplex PCR, lists solely in-frame clones and lacks some. The data hold about 350,000 clones, with about 92% observed a single time. What was sequenced was peripheral blood. The source is a woman between 55 and 75 years old with COVID-19, enrolled during active disease.

The chain carries TRBV2 and TRBJ1-2, with TRBD1 identical over 11 bases. V lost 7 bases and J lost 0; bases outside the gene matches: 16. The CDR3 runs to 19 residues. Germline-derived CDR1 and CDR2 are SNHLY and FYNNEI. The DNA for the CDR3 is TGTGCCAGCAACTGGAGGCTTGCGGACAGGGGGCAAACTAACTATGGCTACACCTTC. As protein: CASNWRLADRGQTNYGYTF.

V is TRBV25-1 and J is TRBJ1-5, with D unresolved. V lost 6 bases and J lost 3, with 9 bases in between. Germline CDR1 reads MGHDK; CDR2 reads SYGVNS. This CDR3 is built from 13 residues. This CDR3 is CASRGLNNQPQHF. The CDR3, as DNA: TGTGCCAGCAGGGGCTTGAACAATCAGCCCCAGCATTTT.

The chain has TRBV27 and TRBJ1-1; TRBD1 matches 9 bases. V shed 9 bases, J shed 5 bases, and the junction held 10 bases outside the gene matches. This CDR3 region has 14 residues. Germline CDR1 is MNHEY and CDR2 is SMNVEV (reference sequence). The CDR3 DNA follows: TGTGCCAGTCAATATAACAGGGGGCGTACTGAAGCTTTCTTT. Its translation: CASQYNRGRTEAFF.

The rearrangement uses TRBV18 and TRBJ1-5; 10 bases line up with TRBD1. Germline lookup yields CDR1 KGHSH and CDR2 LQKENI. CDR3 length: 17 amino acids. Germline trimming cut 6 bases from V and 0 bases from J; bases unmatched to any gene: 8. CDR3 region: CASSTRDRGNSNQPQHF. CDR3 DNA sequence: TGTGCCAGCTCCACCCGGGACAGGGGTAATAGCAATCAGCCCCAGCATTTT.

The CDR3 sequence is CASSRRGQSYEQYF. The DNA for the CDR3 is TGCGCCAGCAGCCGGAGGGGACAGTCCTACGAGCAGTACTTC. The chain employs TRBV5-1 and TRBJ2-7; D might be TRBD1 (7 bases). V lost 4 bases and J lost 1, with 12 bases in between. The CDR3 has 14 amino acids. The germline CDR1 and CDR2 sequences are SGHRS and YFSETQ.

The gene calls are TRBV18 and TRBJ1-4; no clear D. V was clipped by 3 bases and J by 7 bases, with 12 bases between them. CDR1 KGHSH and CDR2 LQKENI come from the germline V gene. The CDR3 extends over 14 amino acids. The CDR3 DNA follows: TGTGCCAGCTCACCTGTGGCGGCCGGTGAAAAACTGTTTTTT. Translating it yields CASSPVAAGEKLFF. The variable domain in full, with the rest retrieved from reference TRBV18 and TRBJ1-4, is NAGVMQNPRHLVRRRGQEARLRCSPMKGHSHVYWYRQLPEEGLKFMVYLQKENIIDESGMPKERFSAEFPKEGPSILRIQQVVRGDSAAYFCASSPVAAGEKLFFGSGTQLSVL.

A single count supports this clone. The J gene is TRBJ1-1, the V gene TRBV6-5; 10 bases match TRBD1. Germline CDR1 MNHEY, CDR2 SVGAGI. With 7 bases clipped from V and 4 bases from J, the junction kept 6 bases outside the gene matches. The CDR3 consists of 14 residues. In DNA, the CDR3 is TGTGCCAGCACCGTGGACAGGGGGAGCACTGAAGCTTTCTTT. It specifies CASTVDRGSTEAFF.

This clone was detected only a few times. This rearrangement joins TRBV2 to TRBJ1-6; D unclear. CDR3 size: 15 residues. Deletions cut 7 bases from V and 0 bases from J, with 10 bases between. The germline V gene encodes CDR1 SNHLY and CDR2 FYNNEI. CDR3 region: CASNAKSSYNSPLHF. CDR3 DNA: TGTGCCAGCAACGCCAAGAGCTCCTATAATTCACCCCTCCACTTT.

The chain links TRBV11-1 to TRBJ2-5, with a tentative D call TRBD1 (5 bases). Germline V gives CDR1 SGHAT, CDR2 FQDESV (reference sequence). This CDR3 is built from 14 residues. V dropped 3 bases and J dropped 1 base, with 9 bases sitting between them. CDR3 bases: TGTGCCAGCAGCTTTTCACAGGCCCAAGAGACCCAGTACTTC. Translated, it gives CASSFSQAQETQYF.

The chain carries TRBV11-2 and TRBJ1-3, with D possibly TRBD1 on 6 matching bases. CDR1 SGHAT and CDR2 FQNNGV come from the germline V gene. Trimming left V 2 bases short and J 3 bases short, with 20 bases between. The CDR3 has 18 amino acids. CDR3 in amino acids: CASSLRVIGQSVGNTIYF. CDR3 in DNA: TGTGCCAGCAGCTTAAGGGTCATCGGACAGTCGGTTGGAAACACCATATATTTT. Together with reference TRBV11-2 and TRBJ1-3, the CDR3 gives the full variable domain: EAGVAQSPRYKIIEKRQSVAFWCNPISGHATLYWYQQILGQGPKLLIQFQNNGVVDDSQLPKDRFSAERLKGVDSTLKIQPAKLEDSAVYLCASSLRVIGQSVGNTIYFGEGSWLTVV.

The CDR3 here is CAWSGQAGSYNSPLHF. The CDR3 nucleotides read TGTGCCTGGAGCGGACAGGCAGGCTCCTATAATTCACCCCTCCACTTT. V is TRBV30 and J is TRBJ1-6; 7 bases are shared with TRBD1. Germline CDR1 and CDR2: GTSNPN and SVGIG (reference sequence). V shed 3 bases and J 0 bases; nucleotides not matched to a gene: 5. The CDR3 has 16 residues.

This clone was detected once. The V gene is TRBV30, the J gene TRBJ1-5; tentative D call: TRBD1 (6 bases). Trimming stripped 0 bases from V and 7 bases from J, with 10 bases between. The CDR3 runs 13 residues. The germline gives CDR1 GTSNPN, CDR2 SVGIG (reference sequence). The CDR3 bases are TGTGCCTGGAGTGTGGCGGGGGGCCAGCCCCAGCATTTT. It yields the protein CAWSVAGGQPQHF.

The rearrangement joins TRBV30 to TRBJ2-4, with a weak D call TRBD1 (6 bases). CDR1 is GTSNPN and CDR2 is SVGIG in the germline V gene (reference sequence). This CDR3 has 15 residues. Between the trimmed V and J ends, which lost 5 bases and 0 bases, there was a span of 14 bases. In nucleotides, the CDR3 is TGTGCCTGGCACGGACAGCCCCTAGCCAAAAACATTCAGTACTTC. Translation gives CAWHGQPLAKNIQYF. Based on the CDR3 plus reference TRBV30 and TRBJ2-4, the full variable domain is SQTIHQWPATLVQPVGSPLSLECTVEGTSNPNLYWYRQAAGRGLQLLFYSVGIGQISSEVPQNLSASRPQDRQFILSSKKLLLSDSGFYLCAWHGQPLAKNIQYFGAGTRLSVL.

This clone was seen more than once but under ten times. The J gene is TRBJ1-2, the V gene TRBV7-9, with D possibly TRBD1 on 6 matching bases. V gave up 2 bases and J gave up 4 bases, with 11 bases separating them. The CDR3 runs 14 residues. CDR1 is SEHNR, CDR2 FQNEAQ, per germline (reference sequence). This CDR3 is CASSLFGGGYGYTF. The DNA for the CDR3 is TGTGCCAGCAGCTTATTTGGGGGCGGCTATGGCTACACCTTC.

V and J are TRBV15 and TRBJ2-7, with 9 positions matching TRBD1. Germline lookup yields CDR1 LNHNV and CDR2 YYDKDF (reference sequence). CDR3 size: 16 residues. The junction had 12 bases not matched to a gene; V was cut back by 6 bases and J by 3 bases. CDR3 DNA sequence: TGTGCCACCAGTATCAACGCCGGGACAGGGATCTACGAGCAGTACTTC. Protein sequence: CATSINAGTGIYEQYF.

The rearrangement joins TRBV18 to TRBJ1-5, with 7 bases identical to TRBD1. CDR1 KGHSH and CDR2 LQKENI come from the germline V gene. CDR3 length: 13 residues. V gave up 8 bases and J gave up 5 bases; unmatched junction bases: 6. The CDR3 bases are TGTGCCAGCGCAACAGGGGTGGATCAGCCCCAGCATTTT. It codes for CASATGVDQPQHF.

The chain links TRBV20-1 to TRBJ1-1; D uncertain. This CDR3 has 13 amino acids. CDR1 and CDR2 from the germline V gene are DFQATT and SNEGSKA (reference sequence). Trimming took 3 bases from V and 7 from J, leaving 15 bases between them. CDR3 residues: CSASGGVSSEAFF. The DNA of the CDR3 is TGCAGTGCTAGTGGCGGGGTCTCAAGTGAAGCTTTCTTT.

V gene TRBV9 combines with J gene TRBJ1-2; possible D gene TRBD1, 6 bases. This CDR3 has 16 residues. Trimming removed 4 bases at V and 2 bases at J, with 18 bases between. The germline V gene encodes CDR1 SGDLS and CDR2 YYNGEE. For the CDR3, the DNA is TGTGCCAGCAGCCCAGGGGAGCTACCCGGGAACTATGGCTACACCTTC. It is translated as CASSPGELPGNYGYTF.

Regarding this clone: Different DNA sequences within this sample yield the same CDR3. This sequence joins TRBV18 and TRBJ2-5, with 7 bases that match TRBD1. Germline assignment: CDR1 KGHSH and CDR2 LQKENI. The CDR3 consists of 13 residues. V gave up 5 bases and J gave up 2 bases; unmatched junction bases: 2. Written as DNA, the CDR3 is TGTGCCAGCTCAGGGACAGCACAAGAGACCCAGTACTTC. It encodes CASSGTAQETQYF.

The CDR3 DNA follows: TGTGCCAGCAGTTTGACTAGCGCCGAGACCCAGTACTTC. Translating gives CASSLTSAETQYF. V is TRBV28 and J is TRBJ2-5, with 8 bases aligning to TRBD2. This CDR3 is built from 13 residues. The trim removed 3 bases at V and 5 bases at J, leaving 2 bases unmatched. The V gene's germline CDR1 is MDHEN and CDR2 SYDVKM. Filled out from reference TRBV28 and TRBJ2-5, the complete variable domain reads DVKVTQSSRYLVKRTGEKVFLECVQDMDHENMFWYRQDPGLGLRLIYFSYDVKMKEKGDIPEGYSVSREKKERFSLILESASTNQTSMYLCASSLTSAETQYFGPGTRLLVL.

The V gene is TRBV7-8, the J gene TRBJ2-7, with 7 bases matching TRBD1. J was trimmed by 6 bases and V by 5 bases; bases with no gene match: 4. CDR1 and CDR2 from the germline V gene are SGHVS and FQNEAQ. The CDR3 is made up of 12 amino acids. CDR3 protein: CASSPDRAEQYF. The CDR3 coding sequence is TGTGCCAGCAGCCCAGACAGGGCCGAGCAGTACTTC. The variable domain in full, completed from reference TRBV7-8 and TRBJ2-7, reads GAGVSQSPRYKVAKRGQDVALRCDPISGHVSLFWYQQALGQGPEFLTYFQNEAQLDKSGLPSDRFFAERPEGSVSTLKIQRTQQEDSAVYLCASSPDRAEQYFGPGTRLTVT.

This chain connects TRBV4-2 to TRBJ2-7; 14 positions agree with TRBD2. The ends lost 4 bases at V and 0 bases at J; junction bases unmatched: 2. CDR1 and CDR2 from the germline V gene are LGHNA and YNFKEQ. CDR3 size: 16 residues. As DNA, the CDR3 is TGTGCCAGCAGCCGAGGACTAGCGGGGGGCTCCTACGAGCAGTACTTC. Protein: CASSRGLAGGSYEQYF.

This chain connects TRBV4-2 to TRBJ1-5, with D unresolved. V dropped 2 bases and J dropped 8 bases, with 13 bases sitting between them. The CDR3 length is 14 residues. Germline V gene sequence: CDR1 LGHNA, CDR2 YNFKEQ. CDR3 nucleotide sequence: TGTGCCAGCAGCCAATTACCCGGGGAGGAGCCCCAGCATTTT. The encoded protein is CASSQLPGEEPQHF.